Listed below are T cell receptor beta chains from one sample, sequenced in a study of Ad26.COV2.S vaccination and SARS-CoV-2 variants. Profiling relied on immunoSEQ multiplex PCR, and the TCRdb table lists in-frame clones only, not all of them. The sample contains some 480,000 clones, around nine tenths of which appear only once. The specimen comprised peripheral blood, sampled in a trial of Ad26.COV2.S vaccine versus placebo. These receptors were obtained from a person between 18 and 60 years old who received the Ad26.COV2.S COVID-19 vaccine or a placebo. The CDR3 runs from the conserved cysteine through the conserved F or W. D genes are given only for firm matches. Only some rows state a clone size, as once, few, many or a class for expanded clones.

NA	TRBJ2-2	NA	TRBV2	TGTGCCAGCCTTTTAGACAGGTGGAACACCGGGGAGCTGTTTTTT	CASLLDRWNTGELFF
NA	TRBJ2-6	TRBD2	TRBV28	TGTGCCAGCAGTTTAGGATTTGCAGCGGGGGGCTCTGGGGCCAACGTCCTGACTTTC	CASSLGFAAGGSGANVLTF
NA	TRBJ2-7	TRBD2	TRBV5-6	TGTGCCAGCAGCTTGGGGACTAGTTATCCCTACGAGCAGTACTTC	CASSLGTSYPYEQYF
few	TRBJ2-6	TRBD1	TRBV7-9	TGTGCCAGCATCAATGGGGCACAGGGGGGCACTGGGGCCAACGTCCTGACTTTC	CASINGAQGGTGANVLTF
NA	TRBJ1-3	NA	TRBV4-1	TGCGCCAGCAGCCAAGGGTGGGCAGGGGACACCATATATTTT	CASSQGWAGDTIYF
NA	TRBJ1-1	TRBD1	TRBV7-2	TGTGCCAGCAGCCGGACAGGAGAGGACAGGTCCAACACTGAAGCTTTCTTT	CASSRTGEDRSNTEAFF
few	TRBJ2-7	NA	TRBV27	TGTGCCAGCAGTTCCAGTGGGCGGACGAGCTCCTACGAGCAGTACTTC	CASSSSGRTSSYEQYF
NA	TRBJ2-7	NA	TRBV19	TGTGCCAGTAGTATAGATCAACCGGGACAAGACGAGCAGTACTTC	CASSIDQPGQDEQYF
NA	TRBJ1-6	NA	TRBV28	TGTGCCAGCAGTTTATTTGGCGCCAGATCACCCCTCCACTTT	CASSLFGARSPLHF
NA	TRBJ2-7	NA	TRBV30	TGTGCCTGGAGTATTAGCCACGAGCAGTACTTC	CAWSISHEQYF
NA	TRBJ2-3	TRBD1	TRBV2	TGTGCCAGCAGTGAAGGAGGACAGGGCACAGATACGCAGTATTTT	CASSEGGQGTDTQYF
NA	TRBJ2-5	NA	TRBV7-2	TGTGCCAGCAGCTTGAGCGGGACAGACCAAGAGACCCAGTACTTC	CASSLSGTDQETQYF
NA	TRBJ2-1	TRBD2	TRBV5-1	TGCGCCAGCAGCTTGGTCGGGACTAGCGGGACAAATGAGCAGTTCTTC	CASSLVGTSGTNEQFF
NA	TRBJ2-5	NA	TRBV28	TGTGCCAGCAGTTCGCGGAACCTAGAGACCCAGTACTTC	CASSSRNLETQYF
NA	TRBJ1-1	NA	TRBV4-3	TGCGCCAGCAGCCAAGGGGTGGGGACTATGAACACTGAAGCTTTCTTT	CASSQGVGTMNTEAFF
NA	TRBJ1-5	TRBD1	TRBV7-8	TGTGCCAGCAGCCCAGAGGGGACAGGATATCAGCCCCAGCATTTT	CASSPEGTGYQPQHF
NA	TRBJ2-5	NA	TRBV9	TGTGCCAGCAGCGTCAGCCCCCTCACCAACCAAGAGACCCAGTACTTC	CASSVSPLTNQETQYF
NA	TRBJ1-2	TRBD1	TRBV5-5	TGTGCCAGCAGCACCGGAACGGGACAGGGGAACTATGGCTACACCTTC	CASSTGTGQGNYGYTF
once	TRBJ2-7	TRBD2	TRBV7-9	TGTGCCAGCAGCCCGACCGGGACTAGCGCGCACGAGCAGTACTTC	CASSPTGTSAHEQYF
NA	TRBJ2-3	TRBD2	TRBV9	TGTGCCAGCAGCCGCTCCGGATTCGCGGGAGAGGCAGATACGCAGTATTTT	CASSRSGFAGEADTQYF
NA	TRBJ2-1	NA	TRBV6-5	TGTGCCAGCAGAACGCGTTCGGGGTTTCGGAATGAGCAGTTCTTC	CASRTRSGFRNEQFF
NA	TRBJ2-7	TRBD1	TRBV19	TGTGCCAGTAGTGGACAGGGGGTAAGCGAGCAGTACTTC	CASSGQGVSEQYF
NA	TRBJ1-1	NA	TRBV28	TGTGCCAGCAGTACCGGGTCTCATTTCATGAACACTGAAGCTTTCTTT	CASSTGSHFMNTEAFF
NA	TRBJ1-1	NA	TRBV19	TGTGCCAGTAGGGACAGGAACACTGAAGCTTTCTTT	CASRDRNTEAFF
NA	TRBJ2-7	NA	TRBV4-2	TGTGCCAGCAGCCAAGAAGCGCGCGGCTCCTACGAGCAGTACTTC	CASSQEARGSYEQYF
NA	TRBJ2-1	NA	TRBV27	TGTGCCAGCAGTTTCGGACTCCTCAATGAGCAGTTCTTC	CASSFGLLNEQFF
few	TRBJ2-7	TRBD2	TRBV7-8	TGTGCCAGCAGCTCGAGTCGGGGACTAGCAACCTACGAGCAGTACTTC	CASSSSRGLATYEQYF
once	TRBJ2-7	TRBD1	TRBV7-2	TGTGCCAGCAGCTTAAGGGACAGGCTTTACGAGCAGTACTTC	CASSLRDRLYEQYF
NA	TRBJ2-5	NA	TRBV28	TGTGCCAGCAGTTTCGGAGAGACCCAGTACTTC	CASSFGETQYF
NA	TRBJ2-1	NA	TRBV7-9	TGTGCCAGCAGCCCCCTCTGGACTCCTGTTAAATACAATGAGCAGTTCTTC	CASSPLWTPVKYNEQFF
NA	TRBJ1-5	NA	TRBV19	TGTGCCACTCACCGGGGAATGGGCAATCAGCCCCAGCATTTT	CATHRGMGNQPQHF
NA	TRBJ2-4	NA	TRBV6-2/TRBV6-3	TGTGCCAGCAGTCGGGACGGCCTAGCCAAAAACATTCAGTACTTC	CASSRDGLAKNIQYF
NA	TRBJ2-7	NA	TRBV28	TGTGCCAGCAGTCCGGCGGCGGGAACTAGGTACGAGCAGTACTTC	CASSPAAGTRYEQYF
NA	TRBJ1-5	TRBD1	TRBV30	TGTGCCTGGAGTGTAAACAGGGGGCTTGGCAATCAGCCCCAGCATTTT	CAWSVNRGLGNQPQHF
NA	TRBJ2-1	TRBD2	TRBV19	TGTGCCAGCCATCCCCGACTAGCGGGAGGGCCATCTGAGCAGTTCTTC	CASHPRLAGGPSEQFF
NA	TRBJ1-1	NA	TRBV7-8	TGTGCCAGCAGTCATCTCCCCAAGGGGGAGAAAGGGGTGAACACTGAAGCTTTCTTT	CASSHLPKGEKGVNTEAFF